This T cell receptor (beta chain) was sequenced during a study of shared clonotypes between healthy human individuals. V was pared by 3 bases and J by 1 base, with 9 bases between. In germline, CDR1 is ENHRY, CDR2 SYGVKD. The CDR3 covers 14 residues. The donor cohort consisted entirely of Caucasian adults residing in Nashville, Tennessee. Spread over ten immunoSEQ deep assay plates, unsorted PBMC DNA underwent sequencing. Sequencing was performed with immunoSEQ multiplex PCR; in TCRdb, only in-frame clones are kept and a portion is missing. The profile shows more than 400,000 clones, 78% of them singletons.

The clonotype was recovered from a woman aged 40 to 55 in good health. Some clones in this sample may be carry-over from other donors' samples. The chain combines TRBV10-3 with TRBJ1-1; D call uncertain. What was sequenced was PBMCs. CDR3 sequence (DNA): TGTGCCATCAGTGACAGACGGAAGAACACTGAAGCTTTCTTT. It translates to CAISDRRKNTEAFF.